These 22 T cell receptor beta chains were sequenced from one sample in a study of shared clonotypes between healthy human individuals. The repertoire was sequenced with immunoSEQ multiplex PCR; TCRdb's copy has only in-frame clones and lacks some. The sample yields about 2 million clones, 85% to 95% seen once. Naive CD8 cells lacked CD45RO, underwent positive selection for CCR7 and left out terminally differentiated effector memory CD45RA+ cells. Sample: naive CD8+ T cells sorted from blood. The receptors here all came from a man younger than 35 in good health.

The rearrangement uses TRBV4-1 and TRBJ2-7, with TRBD2 identical over 8 bases. The ends lost 1 base at V and 1 base at J; junction bases unmatched: 9. CDR1 and CDR2 from the germline V gene are MGHRA and YSYEKL. The CDR3 length is 17 residues. The CDR3 nucleotides are TGCGCCAGCAGCCAAGCAGATGGCGGGGGGACATCCTACGAGCAGTACTTC. Its protein product is CASSQADGGGTSYEQYF.

In its sample, this clone was seen once. J is TRBJ1-2 and V is TRBV15; D gene unclear. V lost 0 bases, J lost 8 bases, and 13 bases lay in between. This CDR3 has 14 amino acids. Germline values: CDR1 LNHNV, CDR2 YYDKDF (reference sequence). CDR3 residues: CATSRDQPAWGYTF. CDR3 in DNA: TGTGCCACCAGCAGAGATCAACCGGCTTGGGGCTACACCTTC.

This chain uses TRBV7-9 with TRBJ2-3; TRBD1 might be the D (5 bases). The germline V and J ends were trimmed by 5 bases and 2 bases, with 17 bases remaining between them. Germline CDR1 reads SEHNR; CDR2 reads FQNEAQ (reference sequence). This CDR3 region has 16 residues. For the CDR3, the DNA is TGTGCCAGCAGCGGTCCCCAGGGCGAGGACACAGATACGCAGTATTTT. Its protein product is CASSGPQGEDTDTQYF.

V is TRBV9 and J is TRBJ1-1; D call uncertain. CDR1 and CDR2 from the germline V gene are SGDLS and YYNGEE. The ends were cut back, 4 bases at V and 6 bases at J, with 16 bases in the middle. This CDR3 region has 14 residues. This chain's CDR3 is CASSPMGNGAEAFF. As DNA, the CDR3 is TGTGCCAGCAGCCCGATGGGAAATGGGGCTGAAGCTTTCTTT.

Comment on this clone: Germline is not matched at one junction end, which may reflect a read error. The V call is TRBV4-3, the J call TRBJ1-1; TRBD1 is a possible D gene (5 bases). Germline values: CDR1 LGHNA, CDR2 YSLEER. The CDR3 sequence is 14 residues long. This CDR3 is CASSPHISGTEAFF. CDR3 DNA: TGCGCCAGCAGCCCCCATATAAGCGGGACTGAGGCTTTCTTT.

About this clone itself: At the DNA level, this CDR3 is encoded by other sequences in the same sample as well. This sequence joins TRBV9 and TRBJ2-7; 8 bases line up with TRBD2. CDR1 and CDR2 (germline): SGDLS, YYNGEE. V shed 2 bases, J shed 2 bases, and the junction held 0 bases outside the gene matches. The CDR3 covers 13 residues. The CDR3 region is CASSVGLAYEQYF. CDR3 nucleotide sequence: TGTGCCAGCAGCGTGGGACTAGCCTACGAGCAGTACTTC.

V and J are TRBV1 and TRBJ2-1. TRBV1 is reported as a pseudogene. The CDR3 loop spans 14 amino acids. The CDR3 DNA is TGCACCAGCAGCCAAACATTCGGGGGCCGGGAGCAGTTCTTC. Its protein is CTSSQTFGGREQFF.

The genes are TRBV6-6 and TRBJ2-7, with a possible D match to TRBD1 (5 bases). V was clipped by 0 bases and J by 5 bases, with 8 bases between them. The V gene's germline CDR1 is MNHNY and CDR2 SVGAGI (reference sequence). The length of the CDR3 is 13 residues. CDR3 protein: CASSYSAGNEQYF. The CDR3 coding sequence is TGTGCCAGCAGTTACTCCGCAGGGAACGAGCAGTACTTC.

This chain joins TRBV6-1 and TRBJ1-5; no firm D call. This CDR3 spans 15 amino acids. V was clipped by 4 bases and J by 2 bases, with 12 bases between them. The V gene's germline CDR1 is MNHNS and CDR2 SASEGT. Here the CDR3 reads CASSADGSGNQPQHF. DNA of the CDR3: TGTGCCAGCAGTGCGGACGGGTCTGGCAATCAGCCCCAGCATTTT.

J is TRBJ1-2 and V is TRBV7-8; tentative D call: TRBD1 (6 bases). The CDR3 is 14 amino acids. V gave up 2 bases and J gave up 4 bases, with 11 bases separating them. CDR1 is SGHVS, CDR2 FQNEAQ, per germline. CDR3 sequence reads: CASSLWGQGYGYTF. CDR3 sequence (DNA): TGTGCCAGCAGCTTATGGGGGCAGGGCTATGGCTACACCTTC.

The chain couples TRBV11-2 to TRBJ1-3; a weak D match, TRBD1 (5 bases). The CDR3 loop spans 15 amino acids. CDR1 is SGHAT and CDR2 is FQNNGV in the germline V gene. V was clipped by 6 bases and J by 0 bases, with 12 bases between them. In nucleotides, the CDR3 is TGTGCCAGCAGGGGCACGGGGGGCTCTGGAAACACCATATATTTT. Translating it yields CASRGTGGSGNTIYF.

The V gene is TRBV28, the J gene TRBJ2-7; D remains ambiguous. Germline assignment: CDR1 MDHEN and CDR2 SYDVKM. Trimming removed 7 bases at V and 0 bases at J, with 19 bases between. There are 16 residues in the CDR3. Here the CDR3 reads CASTTNPQQNSYEQYF. CDR3 DNA: TGTGCCAGCACCACGAATCCCCAGCAAAACTCCTACGAGCAGTACTTC.

The chain combines TRBV10-3 with TRBJ2-3; TRBD2 matches 12 bases. Germline loops: CDR1 ENHRY, CDR2 SYGVKD. The CDR3 loop spans 15 amino acids. V gave up 10 bases and J gave up 4 bases; unmatched junction bases: 9. The CDR3 nucleotides are TGTGCCACATCAAGGACTAGCGGGATCTCAGATACGCAGTATTTT. Translated: CATSRTSGISDTQYF.

For this clone: Relative to the germline gene, one junction end is altered; a read error may explain this. J is TRBJ2-7 and V is TRBV28; D is perhaps TRBD1 (6 bases). The germline V gene has CDR1 MDHEN and CDR2 SYDVKM. CDR3 length: 16 amino acids. CDR3 DNA: TGTGCCGGCAGTTTTGAGACTGACAGGCTCTCCTACGAGCAGTACTTC. It codes for CAGSFETDRLSYEQYF.

The chain is built from TRBV6-5 and TRBJ2-1; D possibly uses TRBD1 or TRBD2 (5 bases each). Germline CDR1 MNHEY, CDR2 SVGAGI. This CDR3 has 14 residues. The V end lost 7 bases, the J end lost 8 bases, and 18 bases lay between the germline ends. In nucleotides, the CDR3 is TGTGCCAGCACCCACGCAGGGACGAGCCATGAGCAGTTCTTC. It encodes CASTHAGTSHEQFF.

The count of this clone is one. The CDR3 loop reads CASSLVAGAVYEQYF. The CDR3 DNA reads TGTGCCAGCAGCTTGGTAGCAGGGGCGGTCTACGAGCAGTACTTC. This chain connects TRBV5-5 to TRBJ2-7; TRBD1 might be the D (6 bases). This CDR3 has 15 residues. V dropped 0 bases and J dropped 3 bases, with 13 bases sitting between them. CDR1 and CDR2 (germline): SGHKS, YYEKEE (reference sequence).

The CDR3 DNA reads as TGCGCCAGCAGCCACACCCTTTCGACCGAACGGGACACCGGGGAGCTGTTTTTT. Its translation: CASSHTLSTERDTGELFF. The V call is TRBV4-1, the J call TRBJ2-2; D gene unclear. CDR1 is MGHRA and CDR2 is YSYEKL in the germline V gene. The CDR3 runs 18 residues. With 3 bases removed from V and 3 bases from J, the gap between germline ends came to 20 bases.

The CDR3 loop is CASSPRTADSYEQYF. The CDR3 DNA is TGTGCCAGCAGTCCCAGGACGGCAGACTCCTACGAGCAGTACTTC. The chain uses TRBV7-8 and TRBJ2-7; D is uncertain. Trimming removed 6 bases at V and 0 bases at J, with 15 bases between. CDR1 is SGHVS, CDR2 FQNEAQ, per germline. CDR3 length: 15 residues.

The chain has TRBV29-1 and TRBJ2-1; D unresolved. There are 14 residues in the CDR3. The V and J ends lost 0 bases and 8 bases respectively, with 14 bases between them. Looked up from germline, CDR1 is SQVTM and CDR2 is ANQGSEA. The CDR3 bases are TGCAGCGTTGAAGAACGAGGACCTGGGTATGAGCAGTTCTTC. It is translated as CSVEERGPGYEQFF.

The chain uses TRBV7-9 and TRBJ2-7; TRBD2 might be the D (5 bases). CDR1 and CDR2 (germline): SEHNR, FQNEAQ (reference sequence). V was trimmed by 6 bases and J by 5 bases, leaving 14 bases between them. The CDR3 covers 13 residues. The CDR3 loop is CASRPMQRDEQYF. CDR3 DNA sequence: TGTGCCAGCAGGCCAATGCAGAGGGACGAGCAGTACTTC.

In the case of this clone: Other nucleotide sequences in the sample specify the same CDR3. This sequence joins TRBV9 and TRBJ2-7; 9 positions agree with TRBD2. This CDR3 has 15 residues. V lost 0 bases to trimming and J lost 3 bases; unmatched junction nucleotides: 4. The germline V gene encodes CDR1 SGDLS and CDR2 YYNGEE. The CDR3 here is CASSVGASGDYEQYF. The CDR3 DNA sequence: TGTGCCAGCAGCGTAGGGGCTAGCGGGGACTACGAGCAGTACTTC.

The rearrangement joins TRBV7-9 to TRBJ2-2, with 7 positions matching TRBD2. Germline CDR1 SEHNR, CDR2 FQNEAQ (reference sequence). The CDR3 extends over 15 amino acids. Trimming at V came to 6 bases and at J to 4 bases, leaving 8 bases not matched to a gene. The CDR3 coding sequence is TGTGCCAGCAGTTTTACGGGGGGAGTCACCGGGGAGCTGTTTTTT. It translates to CASSFTGGVTGELFF.